This TCR beta chain was profiled in a study of OX40 agonist ivuxolimab in advanced cancers. Study-wide context: Treatment of patients was with ivuxolimab, an agonistic anti-OX40 (CD134) antibody.

The study, taken as a whole, reports: Expanded peripheral T cell antigen specificity was not determined. Average numbers of expanded clones were greater in CD8+ T cells than in CD4+.

Patients were ineligible given autoimmune disease history or systemic immunosuppression. Concerning this clone itself: As yet, its antigen is unknown.

The assay was immunoSEQ multiplex PCR, and TCRdb's table has in-frame clones only and misses some. The sample shows approximately 60,000 clones, approximately 89% of them seen only once. CDR1 is SEHNR, CDR2 FQNEAQ, per germline (reference sequence). This CDR3 spans 16 amino acids. Trimming removed 5 bases at V and 2 bases at J, with 19 bases between. The sequence was obtained from an adult with an advanced solid tumor such as melanoma, head and neck, liver or kidney cancer. The input for sequencing was CD4+ or CD8+ T cells sorted from blood, taken in a trial of the OX40 agonist ivuxolimab. The chain has TRBV7-9 and TRBJ2-7; D may correspond to TRBD1 or TRBD2 (5 bases each). CDR3 nucleotides: TGTGCCAGCAGCCTAACCCTCGGGACCCGTGCCTACGAGCAGTACTTC. Translation gives CASSLTLGTRAYEQYF.